The 31 T cell receptor beta chains below come from one sample, sequenced in a study of T cell responses to AZD1222 COVID-19 vaccine. Method: immunoSEQ multiplex PCR; TCRdb's copy keeps in-frame clones and lacks some. This table holds 84,000 or so clones, about nine tenths found once. Specimen: peripheral blood, collected 28 days after the second AZD1222 dose. Receptors were obtained from an adult who received the AZD1222 COVID-19 vaccine.

The chain is built from TRBV13 and TRBJ1-1; 7 nucleotides align to TRBD1. CDR1 PRHDT and CDR2 FYEKMQ come from the germline V gene (reference sequence). There are 17 residues in the CDR3. V was clipped by 5 bases and J by 0 bases; unmatched bases: 12. The chain's CDR3 is CASSHQGRTGMNTEAFF. For the CDR3, the DNA is TGTGCCAGCAGCCACCAGGGGCGGACAGGTATGAACACTGAAGCTTTCTTT.

The gene calls are TRBV6-5 and TRBJ1-4, with TRBD1 matching 9 bases. The CDR3 consists of 12 residues. The trim removed 8 bases at V and 8 bases at J, leaving 3 bases unmatched. The V gene's germline CDR1 is MNHEY and CDR2 SVGAGI. CDR3 loop: CASGQGYEKLFF. The DNA for the CDR3 is TGTGCCAGCGGACAGGGGTACGAAAAACTGTTTTTT.

J is TRBJ2-2 and V is TRBV2; TRBD1 aligns across 8 bases. V gave up 7 bases and J gave up 3 bases; unmatched junction bases: 7. Germline assignment: CDR1 SNHLY and CDR2 FYNNEI. This CDR3 is 15 amino acids long. CDR3 sequence: CASITTGGDTGELFF. In DNA form, the CDR3 reads TGTGCCAGCATAACCACAGGGGGTGACACCGGGGAGCTGTTTTTT.

Only a few counts were recorded for this clone. The chain joins TRBV29-1 to TRBJ1-1; D is unresolved. In germline, CDR1 is SQVTM, CDR2 ANQGSEA. V shed 4 bases and J shed 3 bases, with 12 bases lying between them. This CDR3 spans 13 amino acids. The CDR3 region has the DNA TGCAGCGTTGCTGTCCGCGGCGACACTGAAGCTTTCTTT. This encodes CSVAVRGDTEAFF. Full variable domain (remainder filled in from reference TRBV29-1 and TRBJ1-1): SAVISQKPSRDICQRGTSLTIQCQVDSQVTMMFWYRQQPGQSLTLIATANQGSEATYESGFVIDKFPISRPNLTFSTLTVSNMSPEDSSIYLCSVAVRGDTEAFFGQGTRLTVV.

The V gene is TRBV7-9, the J gene TRBJ2-7; D is ambiguous. CDR1 is SEHNR, CDR2 FQNEAQ, per germline (reference sequence). The CDR3 is made up of 16 amino acids. V lost 4 bases to trimming and J lost 2 bases, with 18 bases between them. The CDR3 nucleotides read TGTGCCAGCAGCTCCGACCCGGGTTCGGGTCCCTACGAGCAGTACTTC. Protein product: CASSSDPGSGPYEQYF.

The chain recombines TRBV6-5 with TRBJ2-1; D is possibly TRBD1 or TRBD2 (7 bases each). V gave up 2 bases and J gave up 5 bases, with 10 bases separating them. This CDR3 contains 14 residues. Per the germline V gene, CDR1 is MNHEY and CDR2 is SVGAGI. In DNA form, the CDR3 reads TGTGCCAGCAGTTACCCAGGGGGGGACAATGAGCAGTTCTTC. It translates to CASSYPGGDNEQFF.

The rearrangement uses TRBV12-3 or TRBV12-4 and TRBJ1-2; weak D call: TRBD1 (5 bases). V lost 5 bases and J 7 bases, leaving 8 bases between the germline ends. The CDR3 has 11 residues. The CDR3, as DNA: TGTGCCAGCAGTCCTGGGGGTGGCTACACCTTC. Protein: CASSPGGGYTF.

CDR3 sequence (DNA): TGTGCCAGCAGCTATTCTAGCGGGGGGGCCCACAATGAGCAGTTCTTC. Its protein is CASSYSSGGAHNEQFF. The J gene is TRBJ2-1, the V gene TRBV7-3; 12 bases are a match to TRBD2. The CDR3 is 16 amino acids. The germline CDR1 and CDR2 sequences are SGHTA and FQGTGA. V was pared by 4 bases and J by 5 bases, with 6 bases of the junction left unmatched.

The chain joins TRBV25-1 to TRBJ1-1, with 7 bases lining up with TRBD1. Germline trimming cut 0 bases from V and 5 bases from J; bases unmatched to any gene: 9. The CDR3 loop spans 16 amino acids. The germline CDR1 and CDR2 sequences are MGHDK and SYGVNS. CDR3 DNA: TGTGCCAGCAGTGAATATGACCTCATACAGGGGACTGAAGCTTTCTTT. It specifies CASSEYDLIQGTEAFF. The complete variable domain, with remaining parts taken from reference TRBV25-1 and TRBJ1-1, reads EADIYQTPRYLVIGTGKKITLECSQTMGHDKMYWYQQDPGMELHLIHYSYGVNSTEKGDLSSESTVSRIRTEHFPLTLESARPSHTSQYLCASSEYDLIQGTEAFFGQGTRLTVV.

The chain joins TRBV30 to TRBJ2-2; 8 positions match TRBD1. V was clipped by 3 bases and J by 5 bases; unmatched bases: 5. Germline V gene lookup returns CDR1 GTSNPN and CDR2 SVGIG (reference sequence). The CDR3 loop spans 14 amino acids. The CDR3 DNA follows: TGTGCCTGGAGCTTGACAGGGGAGACCGGGGAGCTGTTTTTT. Translating it yields CAWSLTGETGELFF.

This chain connects TRBV5-1 to TRBJ2-1; D gene unclear. CDR1 SGHRS and CDR2 YFSETQ come from the germline V gene. The V end lost 0 bases, the J end lost 8 bases, and 9 bases lay between the germline ends. This CDR3 is 13 amino acids long. The CDR3 protein is CASSLGVGDEQFF. CDR3 DNA: TGCGCCAGCAGCTTGGGTGTTGGCGATGAGCAGTTCTTC.

The chain carries TRBV6-5 and TRBJ1-1, with D unclear. Germline lookup yields CDR1 MNHEY and CDR2 SVGAGI. The CDR3 extends over 16 amino acids. Trimming stripped 2 bases from V and 4 bases from J, with 17 bases between. As DNA, the CDR3 is TGTGCCAGCAGTTACGATCCCCGAGGACGAGGCACTGAAGCTTTCTTT. This encodes CASSYDPRGRGTEAFF.

In the case of this clone: The same CDR3 can be traced to other DNA sequences in this sample. The V gene is TRBV2, the J gene TRBJ1-5, with D possibly being TRBD1 (5 bases). The length of the CDR3 is 14 residues. Germline V gene sequence: CDR1 SNHLY, CDR2 FYNNEI. Between the trimmed V and J ends, which lost 2 bases and 7 bases, there was a span of 12 bases. The CDR3 coding sequence is TGTGCCAGCAGTGAACAGGGTGGGGACCAGCCCCAGCATTTT. Translation gives CASSEQGGDQPQHF.

The chain recombines TRBV4-1 with TRBJ1-5, with D hard to call. CDR1 is MGHRA, CDR2 YSYEKL, per germline. The V and J ends lost 1 base and 2 bases respectively, with 15 bases between them. This CDR3 spans 17 amino acids. For the CDR3, the DNA is TGCGCCAGCAGCCAAGGGTCTATCCTTCGGGGCAATCAGCCCCAGCATTTT. Its translation is CASSQGSILRGNQPQHF.

The V and J genes are TRBV5-1 and TRBJ1-5, with TRBD1 matching 8 bases. V lost 4 bases and J lost 0; bases outside the gene matches: 15. CDR1 and CDR2 (germline): SGHRS, YFSETQ. This CDR3 has 19 amino acids. CDR3 sequence: CASSQDRAKSNNSNQPQHF. The CDR3 DNA reads as TGCGCCAGCAGCCAGGACAGGGCTAAATCAAATAATAGCAATCAGCCCCAGCATTTT.

This chain connects TRBV9 to TRBJ2-7, with D tentatively TRBD2 (5 bases). Trimming left V 0 bases short and J 6 bases short, with 19 bases between. The CDR3 contains 16 residues. Germline V CDR1 and CDR2: SGDLS, YYNGEE. The CDR3 sequence: CASSVVGGPAAGEQYF. Here the CDR3 DNA reads TGTGCCAGCAGCGTAGTGGGCGGACCGGCGGCGGGCGAGCAGTACTTC.

V gene TRBV2 combines with J gene TRBJ1-1; TRBD1 matches at 9 bases. V dropped 6 bases and J dropped 5; count of bases not matched to a gene: 10. From germline, CDR1 is SNHLY and CDR2 FYNNEI. This CDR3 is 15 amino acids long. The CDR3 bases are TGTGCCAGCAGGAGACAGGGGGTGGTTAGTACTGAAGCTTTCTTT. Translated, it gives CASRRQGVVSTEAFF.

This chain uses TRBV6-5 with TRBJ1-1; 7 nucleotides match TRBD1. CDR3 size: 14 residues. CDR1 MNHEY and CDR2 SVGAGI come from the germline V gene. V was pared by 6 bases and J by 3 bases, with 7 bases of the junction left unmatched. The chain's CDR3 is CASRPTGLDTEAFF. In DNA form, the CDR3 reads TGTGCCAGCAGGCCGACAGGGTTGGACACTGAAGCTTTCTTT.

The V gene is TRBV19, the J gene TRBJ2-5; 7 nucleotides align to TRBD1. This CDR3 contains 15 residues. J gave up 5 bases and V 5 bases, and 11 bases lay outside the gene matches. CDR1 and CDR2 from the germline V gene are LNHDA and SQIVND (reference sequence). The CDR3: CASSPGQLPRETQYF. Written as DNA, the CDR3 is TGTGCCAGTAGTCCGGGACAGCTTCCCAGGGAGACCCAGTACTTC. Full variable domain (outside the CDR3, taken from reference TRBV19 and TRBJ2-5): DGGITQSPKYLFRKEGQNVTLSCEQNLNHDAMYWYRQDPGQGLRLIYYSQIVNDFQKGDIAEGYSVSREKKESFPLTVTSAQKNPTAFYLCASSPGQLPRETQYFGPGTRLLVL.

Here the CDR3 reads CASTRTGLQETQYF. In nucleotides, the CDR3 is TGTGCCAGCACGAGGACAGGGTTACAAGAGACCCAGTACTTC. The chain has TRBV6-5 and TRBJ2-5; 8 bases are shared with TRBD1. The V gene's germline CDR1 is MNHEY and CDR2 SVGAGI. The CDR3 extends over 14 amino acids. With 7 bases clipped from V and 2 bases from J, the junction kept 6 bases outside the gene matches.

This chain connects TRBV5-1 to TRBJ2-2; tentatively, D is TRBD1 (6 bases). V shed 0 bases and J shed 8 bases, with 14 bases lying between them. The CDR3 extends over 15 amino acids. From germline, CDR1 is SGHRS and CDR2 YFSETQ. The CDR3 nucleotides are TGCGCCAGCAGCTTGGAAAGGACAGTTTCTGGGGAGCTGTTTTTT. Translating it yields CASSLERTVSGELFF.

The chain links TRBV19 to TRBJ2-3; tentatively, D is TRBD1 or TRBD2 (6 bases each). The germline V gene has CDR1 LNHDA and CDR2 SQIVND (reference sequence). The CDR3 sequence is 14 residues long. V was shortened by 4 bases and J by 4 bases, with 12 bases between the two germline ends. The CDR3, as DNA: TGTGCCAGTAGTACGGGACGGGGGCCAGATACGCAGTATTTT. Residues: CASSTGRGPDTQYF.

The rearrangement uses TRBV7-2 and TRBJ1-5; D unclear. Germline values: CDR1 SGHTA, CDR2 FQGNSA. The V and J ends lost 2 bases and 0 bases respectively, with 8 bases between them. This CDR3 has 15 amino acids. DNA of the CDR3: TGTGCCAGCAGCTTAAAGACGGCTAGCAATCAGCCCCAGCATTTT. This codes for CASSLKTASNQPQHF.

A single count supports this clone. The genes are TRBV12-3 or TRBV12-4 and TRBJ1-2; D possibly corresponds to TRBD1 (6 bases). The CDR3 is 13 amino acids. V gave up 6 bases and J gave up 3 bases, with 11 bases separating them. The CDR3 spells CASSQGFYYGYTF. CDR3 DNA sequence: TGTGCCAGCAGCCAGGGGTTTTACTATGGCTACACCTTC.

The rearrangement links TRBV11-3 to TRBJ1-2; D gene unclear. Germline CDR1 and CDR2: SGHNT and YENEEA. V shed 3 bases and J shed 2 bases, with 13 bases lying between them. The CDR3 totals 15 residues. The CDR3 region is CASSFYRNLNYGYTF. The CDR3 DNA reads TGTGCCAGCAGCTTTTACAGAAACTTAAACTATGGCTACACCTTC. The entire variable domain, with the rest obtained from reference TRBV11-3 and TRBJ1-2, is as follows: EAGVVQSPRYKIIEKKQPVAFWCNPISGHNTLYWYLQNLGQGPELLIRYENEEAVDDSQLPKDRFSAERLKGVDSTLKIQPAELGDSAVYLCASSFYRNLNYGYTFGSGTRLTVV.

The rearrangement links TRBV29-1 to TRBJ2-7; D is perhaps TRBD1 (7 bases). From germline, CDR1 is SQVTM and CDR2 ANQGSEA. This CDR3 contains 15 residues. The ends were cut back, 7 bases at V and 3 bases at J, with 22 bases in the middle. The CDR3 nucleotides read TGCAGCGCCGGGACAGTCCTTGGAGGGGGCTACGAGCAGTACTTC. Translation: CSAGTVLGGGYEQYF.

The chain carries TRBV19 and TRBJ1-4; 7 bases are shared with TRBD1. CDR1 is LNHDA and CDR2 is SQIVND in the germline V gene (reference sequence). Trimming at V came to 10 bases and at J to 6 bases, leaving 5 bases not matched to a gene. This CDR3 has 12 residues. The DNA of the CDR3 is TGTGCCACCCGGGACAGCCATGAAAAACTGTTTTTT. It translates to CATRDSHEKLFF. The whole variable domain, remainder taken from reference TRBV19 and TRBJ1-4, is DGGITQSPKYLFRKEGQNVTLSCEQNLNHDAMYWYRQDPGQGLRLIYYSQIVNDFQKGDIAEGYSVSREKKESFPLTVTSAQKNPTAFYLCATRDSHEKLFFGSGTQLSVL.

The chain uses TRBV9 and TRBJ1-2, with 9 bases lining up with TRBD1. The CDR3 extends over 14 amino acids. Trimming at V came to 4 bases and at J to 5 bases, leaving 6 bases not matched to a gene. The germline gives CDR1 SGDLS, CDR2 YYNGEE. In DNA form, the CDR3 reads TGTGCCAGCAGCCTCCGGGACAGGGTGTATGGCTACACCTTC. It translates to CASSLRDRVYGYTF.

The chain recombines TRBV10-3 with TRBJ2-5; D remains ambiguous. V lost 0 bases and J lost 5, with 10 bases in between. The germline V gene has CDR1 ENHRY and CDR2 SYGVKD. This CDR3 is built from 14 residues. DNA of the CDR3: TGTGCCATCAGTGAGTCAAGCCCCAGGGAGACCCAGTACTTC. Protein product: CAISESSPRETQYF.

The V gene is TRBV5-6, the J gene TRBJ1-1; D is unclear. V gave up 4 bases and J gave up 3 bases, with 16 bases separating them. The CDR3 covers 15 residues. Germline loops: CDR1 SGHDT, CDR2 YYEEEE. CDR3 DNA sequence: TGTGCCAGCAGCCCCTTTGGGTTAGACTACACTGAAGCTTTCTTT. Protein sequence: CASSPFGLDYTEAFF.

The V gene is TRBV7-9, the J gene TRBJ1-1; no definite D call. The germline V and J ends were trimmed by 1 base and 8 bases, with 11 bases remaining between them. The CDR3 is 13 residues long. CDR1 and CDR2 (germline): SEHNR, FQNEAQ (reference sequence). In DNA form, the CDR3 reads TGTGCCAGCAGCTTAGAAGGGATCGGGGAAGCTTTCTTT. Translated, it gives CASSLEGIGEAFF.